This record looks at one T cell receptor (beta chain) sequence and its context. Its antigen is still unknown. Germline CDR1 reads SGHRS; CDR2 reads YFSETQ. The V segment lost 2 bases and the J segment 5 bases; nucleotides outside the gene matches: 7. The CDR3 consists of 16 residues. Constant-segment primers served in 5'RACE that generated TCR alpha and TCR beta cDNA libraries bearing sample barcodes and UMIs. TCRdb used MiXCR to reprocess the 5' RACE reads, holding one entry per CDR3 protein. This sample yields 500,000 to 550,000 distinct CDR3 sequences, of which roughly 21% are seen a single time; around 13% belongs to the top ten. This sample was taken from a study of T-cell memory formation after mild COVID-19. As for the study in general: Across donors, TCR clusters were largely donor specific. General study points: Memory sampled before infection contained some responding clones, suggesting cross-reactive memory joined.

The chain is built from TRBV5-1 and TRBJ1-6, with 7 bases lining up with TRBD1. This receptor was identified in an adult woman who had mild COVID-19 (a few samples of this study predate the infection). Cell type and time point are not known. Material for sequencing was PBMCs or a T cell subset sorted from them (not recorded which). CDR3 sequence: CASSLLGQPNNSPLHF. The CDR3, as DNA: TGCGCCAGCAGCTTACTGGGACAGCCCAATAATTCACCCCTCCACTTT.